What follows are 30 T cell receptor beta chains derived from one specimen sequenced in a study of blood T cell repertoires in COVID-19. Profiling relied on immunoSEQ multiplex PCR, and the TCRdb table lists in-frame clones only, not all of them. Found here are roughly 140,000 clones, 85% to 90% of them singletons; the top ten hold roughly 15%. Sequencing was done on a sample of peripheral blood. The receptors derive from a woman between 35 and 50 years old with acute or convalescent COVID-19.

CDR3 nucleotide sequence: TGTGCCAGCAGTGAGACAGGGATAACCGGGGAGCTGTTTTTT. It translates to CASSETGITGELFF. The V and J genes are TRBV6-4 and TRBJ2-2; 7 bases match TRBD1. J was trimmed by 5 bases and V by 3 bases; bases with no gene match: 3. The CDR3 consists of 14 residues. Germline assignment: CDR1 MRHNA and CDR2 SNTAGT.

The V gene is TRBV27, the J gene TRBJ2-7, with TRBD2 matching over 7 bases. CDR1 and CDR2 from the germline V gene are MNHEY and SMNVEV (reference sequence). J lost 0 bases, V lost 4 bases, and 9 bases had no gene match. CDR3 length: 16 residues. CDR3 loop: CASSSSFSSGSYEQYF. CDR3 in DNA: TGTGCCAGCAGTTCATCCTTTTCTAGCGGCTCCTACGAGCAGTACTTC.

The V and J genes are TRBV2 and TRBJ1-2; 9 nucleotides line up with TRBD1. Germline-derived CDR1 and CDR2 are SNHLY and FYNNEI. The CDR3 consists of 15 residues. V lost 6 bases, J lost 6 bases, and 11 bases stayed unmatched. CDR3 region: CASRVPGQGPDGYTF. DNA for the CDR3: TGTGCCAGCAGGGTCCCGGGACAGGGACCCGATGGCTACACCTTC.

This chain uses TRBV10-3 with TRBJ2-1; 10 nucleotides agree with TRBD2. The CDR3 has 16 residues. Germline assignment: CDR1 ENHRY and CDR2 SYGVKD. Trimming removed 9 bases from V and 6 bases from J; junction bases left unmatched: 14. The CDR3 here is CAINSGGTAASNEQFF. The CDR3 DNA follows: TGTGCCATTAATAGCGGGGGGACCGCTGCCTCCAATGAGCAGTTCTTC.

The rearrangement joins TRBV4-1 to TRBJ2-3; D may be TRBD2 (6 bases). The CDR3 consists of 15 residues. The germline V and J ends were trimmed by 2 bases and 3 bases, with 12 bases remaining between them. Germline lookup yields CDR1 MGHRA and CDR2 YSYEKL. The CDR3: CASSQRTTSTDTQYF. In DNA form, the CDR3 reads TGCGCCAGCAGCCAACGGACTACCTCGACAGATACGCAGTATTTT.

This clone has a handful of counts. The chain carries TRBV11-3 and TRBJ1-5, with 7 positions matching TRBD1. Germline V gives CDR1 SGHNT, CDR2 YENEEA. The length of the CDR3 is 16 residues. The trim removed 3 bases at V and 0 bases at J, leaving 5 bases unmatched. CDR3 region: CASSLGTADSNQPQHF. The CDR3 nucleotides are TGTGCCAGCAGCTTGGGGACAGCCGATAGCAATCAGCCCCAGCATTTT.

The V call is TRBV13, the J call TRBJ2-3, with D tentatively TRBD1 (6 bases). The CDR3 covers 14 residues. V shed 5 bases and J shed 6 bases, with 15 bases lying between them. Looked up from germline, CDR1 is PRHDT and CDR2 is FYEKMQ (reference sequence). The DNA for the CDR3 is TGTGCCAGCAGCCGATGGCAGGGGTTGGATACGCAGTATTTT. Encoded protein: CASSRWQGLDTQYF.

The rearrangement uses TRBV28 and TRBJ2-3; D may be TRBD2 (6 bases). CDR1 is MDHEN, CDR2 SYDVKM, per germline. The CDR3 extends over 16 amino acids. V was trimmed by 5 bases and J by 3 bases, leaving 18 bases between them. The CDR3, as DNA: TGTGCCAGCAGTCCGGGGGTGGTGGTCTGGACAGATACGCAGTATTTT. It specifies CASSPGVVVWTDTQYF.

The chain employs TRBV19 and TRBJ2-7; possible D gene TRBD1, 6 bases. Trimming shortened V by 6 bases and J by 0 bases, and 24 bases separated the two germline ends. The CDR3 spans 18 residues. Germline lookup yields CDR1 LNHDA and CDR2 SQIVND (reference sequence). The CDR3 nucleotides are TGTGCCAGTAGCAGTCCGCCGGGACACTCCTCAAGCTCCTACGAGCAGTACTTC. Translation: CASSSPPGHSSSSYEQYF.

The V call is TRBV5-1, the J call TRBJ2-1; D is ambiguous. CDR1 SGHRS and CDR2 YFSETQ come from the germline V gene. This CDR3 has 15 amino acids. Trimming took off 0 bases at V and 3 bases at J, with 10 bases between the two ends. The CDR3 DNA is TGCGCCAGCAGCTTGGACAGTGTCGACTACAATGAGCAGTTCTTC. Translated: CASSLDSVDYNEQFF.

The chain has TRBV28 and TRBJ2-1, with D perhaps matching TRBD2 (7 bases). The CDR3 loop spans 17 amino acids. Germline CDR1 reads MDHEN; CDR2 reads SYDVKM. The V gene lost 8 bases and the J gene lost 7 bases, with 27 bases spanning the gap. The CDR3 reads CASWGGGGLRTANEQFF. CDR3 DNA sequence: TGTGCCAGCTGGGGCGGCGGGGGCCTTCGTACGGCTAATGAGCAGTTCTTC.

V gene TRBV7-8 combines with J gene TRBJ2-1; 8 bases match TRBD1. CDR1 is SGHVS and CDR2 is FQNEAQ in the germline V gene. The CDR3 has 19 residues. V dropped 4 bases and J dropped 0; count of bases not matched to a gene: 14. In DNA, the CDR3 is TGTGCCAGCAGCTCCTCCGGGACAGGTGCTCGGGCCTCCTACAATGAGCAGTTCTTC. The encoded protein is CASSSSGTGARASYNEQFF. The complete variable domain, with remaining parts taken from reference TRBV7-8 and TRBJ2-1, reads GAGVSQSPRYKVAKRGQDVALRCDPISGHVSLFWYQQALGQGPEFLTYFQNEAQLDKSGLPSDRFFAERPEGSVSTLKIQRTQQEDSAVYLCASSSSGTGARASYNEQFFGPGTRLTVL.

The rearrangement uses TRBV6-2 or TRBV6-3 and TRBJ2-7; TRBD1 aligns across 8 bases. With 4 bases clipped from V and 5 bases from J, the junction kept 1 base outside the gene matches. In germline, CDR1 is MNHEY, CDR2 SVGEGT. This CDR3 has 12 residues. CDR3 sequence (DNA): TGTGCCAGCAGTTGGACAGGGAACGAGCAGTACTTC. Amino acid sequence: CASSWTGNEQYF.

The chain employs TRBV12-3 or TRBV12-4 and TRBJ2-7; D may be TRBD1 (6 bases). The CDR3 sequence is 12 residues long. V was trimmed by 1 base and J by 7 bases, leaving 8 bases between them. DNA for the CDR3: TGTGCCAGCAGTTTAGGGACAGAGGAGCAGTACTTC. It specifies CASSLGTEEQYF.

V gene TRBV4-2 combines with J gene TRBJ2-3; 9 positions agree with TRBD2. Germline assignment: CDR1 LGHNA and CDR2 YNFKEQ. The CDR3 runs 18 residues. V was clipped by 1 base and J by 6 bases; unmatched bases: 14. CDR3 nucleotides: TGTGCCAGCAGCCAAGGAGTCGTGTTGGCTAGCGGGGTTGATACGCAGTATTTT. Residues: CASSQGVVLASGVDTQYF.

V and J are TRBV3-1 (or the pseudogene TRBV3-2) and TRBJ2-2, with a weak D call TRBD2 (6 bases). Trimming stripped 4 bases from V and 0 bases from J, with 12 bases between. Germline CDR1 is LGHDT and CDR2 is YNNKEL (reference sequence). The CDR3 consists of 16 residues. This CDR3 is CASSPGLLANTGELFF. CDR3 sequence (DNA): TGTGCCAGCAGCCCGGGACTGCTTGCGAACACCGGGGAGCTGTTTTTT.

This chain connects TRBV4-1 to TRBJ2-3; TRBD1 matches at 8 bases. The CDR3 consists of 15 residues. V lost 4 bases, J lost 1 base, and 4 bases stayed unmatched. Germline CDR1 reads MGHRA; CDR2 reads YSYEKL. The CDR3 DNA follows: TGCGCCAGCAGCCCTTCGGGACAGGGCACAGATACGCAGTATTTT. The encoded protein is CASSPSGQGTDTQYF.

The chain employs TRBV28 and TRBJ2-1; D is ambiguous. CDR1 is MDHEN, CDR2 SYDVKM, per germline. This CDR3 is built from 11 residues. V shed 7 bases and J shed 9 bases, with 10 bases lying between them. CDR3 sequence reads: CASTIRGEQFF. DNA of the CDR3: TGTGCCAGCACCATTAGAGGTGAGCAGTTCTTC.

The CDR3 nucleotides read TGTGCCAGCAGCTTAGGACAGGCGAACTATGGCTACACCTTC. Translated: CASSLGQANYGYTF. The chain links TRBV7-9 to TRBJ1-2, with a possible D match to TRBD1 (6 bases). V lost 1 base and J lost 2, with 8 bases in between. Looked up from germline, CDR1 is SEHNR and CDR2 is FQNEAQ (reference sequence). The CDR3 runs 14 residues.

This rearrangement joins TRBV5-1 to TRBJ2-3, with 9 positions matching TRBD2. The germline V gene encodes CDR1 SGHRS and CDR2 YFSETQ. The CDR3 consists of 15 residues. V dropped 5 bases and J dropped 4; count of bases not matched to a gene: 8. CDR3 sequence (DNA): TGCGCCAGCAGGGGGTGGCTAGCGGGGTCAGATACGCAGTATTTT. Protein product: CASRGWLAGSDTQYF.

This sequence joins TRBV10-3 and TRBJ1-2, with D hard to call. This CDR3 is built from 13 residues. V lost 1 base, J lost 3 bases, and 6 bases lay in between. Germline V gene sequence: CDR1 ENHRY, CDR2 SYGVKD. The CDR3 nucleotides read TGTGCCATCAGTGAGTTGAGGGACTATGGCTACACCTTC. Its protein is CAISELRDYGYTF.

The V gene is TRBV12-3 or TRBV12-4, the J gene TRBJ1-1; D is unresolved. This CDR3 comprises 13 residues. V lost 3 bases to trimming and J lost 4 bases, with 9 bases between them. CDR3 nucleotides: TGTGCCAGCAGTTTCCCCATGAGCACTGAAGCTTTCTTT. As protein: CASSFPMSTEAFF.

V gene TRBV28 combines with J gene TRBJ1-2, with 8 positions matching TRBD1. Germline lookup yields CDR1 MDHEN and CDR2 SYDVKM. V was pared by 6 bases and J by 5 bases, with 5 bases of the junction left unmatched. CDR3 length: 13 residues. The CDR3 sequence is CASRETGVYGYTF. DNA for the CDR3: TGTGCCAGCAGGGAGACAGGGGTATATGGCTACACCTTC.

The chain employs TRBV7-2 and TRBJ2-7; 7 bases fit TRBD2. The V segment lost 5 bases and the J segment 7 bases; nucleotides outside the gene matches: 11. The CDR3 length is 14 residues. Per germline, CDR1 SGHTA and CDR2 FQGNSA. CDR3 sequence: CASSAGRGTGEQYF. CDR3 DNA: TGTGCCAGCAGCGCTGGGCGGGGGACCGGGGAGCAGTACTTC.

V usage is TRBV29-1 and J usage is TRBJ1-4; D is unclear. V shed 6 bases and J shed 0 bases, with 11 bases lying between them. Germline V gene sequence: CDR1 SQVTM, CDR2 ANQGSEA. CDR3 size: 14 residues. The CDR3, as DNA: TGCAGCGTGTCTAAGAGGACAACTAATGAAAAACTGTTTTTT. Amino acid sequence: CSVSKRTTNEKLFF.

The rearrangement joins TRBV3-1 (or the pseudogene TRBV3-2) to TRBJ1-1, with a possible D match to TRBD1 (5 bases). Trimming left V 1 base short and J 4 bases short, with 13 bases between. CDR1 is LGHDT and CDR2 is YNNKEL in the germline V gene (reference sequence). The CDR3 consists of 15 residues. This chain's CDR3 is CASSQGIMGGTEAFF. For the CDR3, the DNA is TGTGCCAGCAGCCAAGGGATTATGGGGGGCACTGAAGCTTTCTTT.

This chain joins TRBV14 and TRBJ2-1, with TRBD2 identical over 12 bases. This CDR3 is 15 amino acids long. V dropped 4 bases and J dropped 7; count of bases not matched to a gene: 5. Germline V gene lookup returns CDR1 SGHDN and CDR2 FVKESK. CDR3 sequence (DNA): TGTGCCAGCAGCCTGGGACTAGCGGGCCGGAATGAGCAGTTCTTC. This codes for CASSLGLAGRNEQFF.

The gene calls are TRBV5-4 and TRBJ1-5, with 8 bases aligning to TRBD1. CDR3 length: 16 residues. The germline V gene encodes CDR1 SGHNT and CDR2 YYREEE (reference sequence). V lost 0 bases to trimming and J lost 4 bases; unmatched junction nucleotides: 6. The CDR3 reads CASSLGGTGGNQPQHF. The CDR3 nucleotides read TGTGCCAGCAGCTTGGGAGGGACAGGTGGGAATCAGCCCCAGCATTTT.

This rearrangement joins TRBV18 to TRBJ2-7; TRBD1 might be the D (6 bases). CDR3 length equals 12 residues. Germline CDR1 reads KGHSH; CDR2 reads LQKENI. Trimming pared 6 bases from V and 5 bases from J, leaving 11 bases between. The CDR3 nucleotides are TGTGCCAGCTCTCAACGGGACAACGAGCAGTACTTC. It is translated as CASSQRDNEQYF.

The V gene is TRBV3-1 (or the pseudogene TRBV3-2), the J gene TRBJ2-1; TRBD2 matches 11 bases. The J segment lost 10 bases and the V segment lost 5 bases, leaving 4 bases of the junction unmatched. This CDR3 is built from 13 residues. Per germline, CDR1 LGHDT and CDR2 YNNKEL (reference sequence). CDR3 protein: CASSFRLAGEQFF. Written as DNA, the CDR3 is TGTGCCAGCAGCTTCAGACTAGCGGGGGAGCAGTTCTTC.